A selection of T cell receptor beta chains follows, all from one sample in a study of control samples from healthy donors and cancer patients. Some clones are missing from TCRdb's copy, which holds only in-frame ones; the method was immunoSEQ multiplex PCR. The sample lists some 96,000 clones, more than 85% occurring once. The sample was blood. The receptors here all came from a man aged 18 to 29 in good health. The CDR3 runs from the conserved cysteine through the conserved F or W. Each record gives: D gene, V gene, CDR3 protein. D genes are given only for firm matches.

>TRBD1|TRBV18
CASSPTGANEKLFF
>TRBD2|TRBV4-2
CASSHGLAGEGGNEQFF
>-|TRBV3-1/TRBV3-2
CASSQEIVAGTEAFF
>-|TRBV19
CASSGRGFEQFF
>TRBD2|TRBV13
CASSSGLAGASTDTQYF
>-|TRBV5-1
CASARDNQNTGELFF
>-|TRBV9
CASSVVDTHGDEQFF
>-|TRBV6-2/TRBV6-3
CASSYSILYEQYF
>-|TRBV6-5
CASYPLGSGELFF
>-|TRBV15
CATSREGPRFSPGYTF
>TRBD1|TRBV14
CASSQVSGGPYEQYF
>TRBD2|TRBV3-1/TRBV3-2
CASSTRLAGGNEQFF
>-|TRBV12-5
CASGSPRLGTEAFF
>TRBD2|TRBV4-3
CASSQDRIGTSGRVNTGELFF
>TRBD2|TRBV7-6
CASSFEGTSSGLFF
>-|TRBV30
CAWTDLANYGYTF
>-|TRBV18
CASSLITTKDSPYEQYF
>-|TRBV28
CASAQGTVPSYNSPLHF
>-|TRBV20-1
CSASYLTDTQYF
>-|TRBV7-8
CASSPHAQGYGYTF
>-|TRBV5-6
CASSLTDRMNTEAFF
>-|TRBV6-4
CASSDGSGGNTQYF
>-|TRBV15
CATSRPGRDAYEQYF
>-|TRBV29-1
CSVFDRTEAFF
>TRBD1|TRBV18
CASSATGMTGELFF
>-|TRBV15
CATSSYGGNYGYTF
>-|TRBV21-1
CASSDRGRVYSNQPQHF